This T cell receptor beta chain was retrieved from a study of T cells in Graves' hyperthyroidism and ophthalmopathy. Study conclusions and caveats: Clonotypes that were expanded in thyroid above 0.001 mostly appeared in blood too.

Patients having uncontrolled infection, another autoimmune disease, pregnancy or lactation were not included. Comment on this clonotype: The antigen is not known.

Researchers amplified the TCR beta CDR3 regions from RNA transcripts. An initial round of RT-PCR targeting the TCR CDR3 relied on the HTBI primer set. TCRdb re-derived calls from the multiplex PCR reads in MiXCR, one entry per CDR3 protein. The sample lists 500,000 to 650,000 distinct CDR3 sequences, roughly 15% occurring once. This CDR3 comprises 15 residues. V was cut by 0 bases and J by 0 bases, with 6 bases left in between. The sequence was obtained from a woman aged 50 to 60 with Graves' ophthalmopathy. The gene calls are TRBV12-3 or TRBV12-4 and TRBJ1-5; D gene uncertain. The sequencing input was blood. Written as DNA, the CDR3 is TGTGCCAGCAGTTTAGCGTTCATTAGCAATCAGCCCCAGCATTTT. Residues: CASSLAFISNQPQHF.